This record covers a single T cell receptor (beta chain). As yet, its antigen is unknown. Germline V lookup: CDR1 SNHLY, CDR2 FYNNEI. CDR3 length: 14 residues. The V end was cut by 4 bases, the J end by 1 base, with 10 bases between. The data stem from a study of shared clonotypes between healthy human individuals. Notes on the study in general: The expectation was that sequencing depth would affect clonotype sharing among donors. Tissue TCR repertoires likely differ from these blood-only repertoires.

What was sequenced on ten immunoSEQ deep assay plates was unsorted PBMC DNA. In the source study's methods: There were no quality scores in the junction-only immunoSEQ sequences, so filtering differed. Assay used: immunoSEQ multiplex PCR; TCRdb lists only in-frame clones, some missing. V, J and clone size reflect that table, while D and trimming were determined from the DNA. The table includes under 600,000 clones, roughly four fifths detected once. The chain combines TRBV2 with TRBJ1-1; no clear D. The sequence came from a woman aged 40 to 50 in good health. Some clones in this sample may be carry-over from other donors' samples. Sequencing used PBMCs. CDR3 sequence: CASSGLWANTEAFF. The CDR3 DNA is TGTGCCAGCAGTGGGTTGTGGGCGAACACTGAAGCTTTCTTT.